A selection of T cell receptor beta chains follows, all from one sample in a study of blood T cell repertoires in COVID-19. Sequencing used immunoSEQ multiplex PCR; TCRdb keeps in-frame clones, though not all of them. The sample has over 80,000 clones; about 87% are singletons. Sequencing was done on a sample of peripheral blood. The receptor source for this set is a human donor in a cohort sampled during active COVID-19. Both conserved end residues are part of each CDR3. A D gene is named only where the DNA matches it firmly. For some rows the clone size is stated as once, few or many, or as a class when expanded; others skip it.

clone_size,d_call,j_call,v_call,cdr3_nt,cdr3_aa
NA,NA,TRBJ2-5,TRBV12-1,TGTGCCAGCAGATCTAGGTCGACGGAGACCCAGTACTTC,CASRSRSTETQYF
NA,TRBD2,TRBJ2-7,TRBV13,TGTGCCAGCAGCTTAACGGGGCTAGCGGAATACGAGCAGTACTTC,CASSLTGLAEYEQYF
NA,TRBD2,TRBJ2-3,TRBV6-1,TGTGCCAGCAGTGCCCTAGCGGGAGGGGTCCCAGATACGCAGTATTTT,CASSALAGGVPDTQYF
once,NA,TRBJ1-6,TRBV23-1,TGCGCCAGCAGTCAAAACGGGAATGACGCTCACGCGGGCTCACCCCTCCACTTT,CASSQNGNDAHAGSPLHF
NA,TRBD1,TRBJ1-6,TRBV19,TGTGCCAGTAGTTCCGGGACAGATAATTCACCCCTCCACTTT,CASSSGTDNSPLHF
once,TRBD1,TRBJ1-2,TRBV7-8,TGTGCCAGCAGCCCTGACAGGGGGCCTAACTATGGCTACACCTTC,CASSPDRGPNYGYTF
NA,NA,TRBJ2-7,TRBV20-1,TGCAGTGCTAGCAGCGGACACGAGCAGTACTTC,CSASSGHEQYF
NA,TRBD2,TRBJ2-5,TRBV5-6,TGTGCCAGCAGCGCCGGACTAGCGGCGTACCAAGAGACCCAGTACTTC,CASSAGLAAYQETQYF
NA,TRBD2,TRBJ2-5,TRBV9,TGTGCCAGCAGCCCGTTTAGCGGGACTCAACCGGGGGAGACCCAGTACTTC,CASSPFSGTQPGETQYF
once,NA,TRBJ1-1,TRBV11-2,TGTGCCAGCAGATCCAACAGGGCATTGAACACTGAAGCTTTCTTT,CASRSNRALNTEAFF
NA,NA,TRBJ1-3,TRBV21-1,TGTGCCAGCAGGAGGAGCTCTGGAAACACCATATATTTT,CASRRSSGNTIYF
NA,NA,TRBJ1-2,TRBV7-2,TGTGCCAGCAGCTTAGACAGCCTAAACTATGGCTACACCTTC,CASSLDSLNYGYTF
few,NA,TRBJ2-2,TRBV19,TGTGCCAGTAGTCACGGGGAGCTGTTTTTT,CASSHGELFF
once,NA,TRBJ1-6,TRBV11-2,TGTGCCAGCAGCGCTCTACGAGTCTATAATTCACCCCTCCACTTT,CASSALRVYNSPLHF
NA,TRBD2,TRBJ2-1,TRBV7-9,TGTGCCAGCAGCTTAGCGCGAATTGACCAGCGGGAGGGGTGGGAGCAGTTCTTC,CASSLARIDQREGWEQFF
NA,TRBD2,TRBJ2-1,TRBV7-2,TGTGCCAGCAGCCCTCTAGCGGGGGGGCGGGCTGAGCAGTTCTTC,CASSPLAGGRAEQFF
NA,TRBD1,TRBJ2-3,TRBV3-1/TRBV3-2,TGTGCCAGCAGCCAAGAATTACAGGGGTGGGCAGATACGCAGTATTTT,CASSQELQGWADTQYF
NA,TRBD2,TRBJ2-7,TRBV6-6,TGTGCCAGCAGTCGGGACGGGGGGTACGAGCAGTACTTC,CASSRDGGYEQYF
few,TRBD1,TRBJ1-2,TRBV4-1,TGCGCCAGCAGCCAAGTCGGGACAGGGTTCGGGATGACTAACTATGGCTACACCTTC,CASSQVGTGFGMTNYGYTF
NA,NA,TRBJ1-5,TRBV5-1,TGCGCCAGCAGCTGGGGGGACGGTAGCAATCAGCCCCAGCATTTT,CASSWGDGSNQPQHF
NA,NA,TRBJ1-6,TRBV12-3/TRBV12-4,TGTGCCAGCAGTTTAGGCGGTTCACCCCTCCACTTT,CASSLGGSPLHF
NA,NA,TRBJ2-5,TRBV19,TGTGCCAGTAGTACCTACGGAGACAGCGTCCAAGAGACCCAGTACTTC,CASSTYGDSVQETQYF
NA,NA,TRBJ1-5,TRBV6-5,TGTGCCAGCCTATACCAAGCGATTAGCAATCAGCCCCAGCATTTT,CASLYQAISNQPQHF
NA,NA,TRBJ2-2,TRBV7-2,TGTGCCAGCAGCTTAGCGGGACTCCTGAACACCGGGGAGCTGTTTTTT,CASSLAGLLNTGELFF